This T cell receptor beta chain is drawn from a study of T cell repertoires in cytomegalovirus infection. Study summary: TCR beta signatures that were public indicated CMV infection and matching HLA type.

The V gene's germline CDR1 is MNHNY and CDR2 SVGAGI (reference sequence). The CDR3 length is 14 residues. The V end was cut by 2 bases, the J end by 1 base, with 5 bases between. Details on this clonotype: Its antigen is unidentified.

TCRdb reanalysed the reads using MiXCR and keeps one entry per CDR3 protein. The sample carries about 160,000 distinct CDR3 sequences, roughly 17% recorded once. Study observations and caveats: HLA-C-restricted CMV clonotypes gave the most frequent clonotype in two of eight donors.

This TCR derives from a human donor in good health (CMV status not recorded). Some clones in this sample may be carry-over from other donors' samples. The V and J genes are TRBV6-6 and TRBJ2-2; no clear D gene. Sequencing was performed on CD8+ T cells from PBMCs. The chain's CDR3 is CASSYVMNTGELFF. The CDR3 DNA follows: TGTGCCAGCAGTTACGTCATGAACACCGGGGAGCTGTTTTTT.